These T cell receptor beta chains were read from a single sample in a study of T cell repertoires in cytomegalovirus infection. TCRdb recomputed calls from the reads with MiXCR, one row per CDR3 protein. The table has 200,000 to 300,000 distinct CDR3 sequences, around an eighth seen once. Material for sequencing was PBMCs. Every receptor here comes from a human donor in good health (CMV status not recorded). Some clones in this sample may be carry-over from other donors' samples. The CDR3 runs from the conserved cysteine through the conserved F or W. Each record gives: CDR3 protein, CDR3 DNA, V gene, clone size, J gene, D gene, CDR3 length. The D gene is left open where the match is weak. The size of a clone is reported for some rows only, either as once, few or many, or as a class for expanded clones.

cdr3_aa: CASSPSLGYTF
cdr3_nt: TGTGCCAGCAGCCCCTCCTTAGGCTACACCTTC
v_call: TRBV6-1
clone_size: many
j_call: TRBJ1-2
d_call: .
cdr3_length: 11

cdr3_aa: CASSQGLLAGGETDTQYF
cdr3_nt: TGTGCCAGCAGCCAAGGTTTACTAGCGGGAGGAGAGACAGATACGCAGTATTTT
v_call: TRBV14
clone_size: few
j_call: TRBJ2-3
d_call: TRBD2
cdr3_length: 18

cdr3_aa: CASSFQGTGNPQDYGYTF
cdr3_nt: TGTGCCAGCAGCTTTCAGGGGACAGGGAACCCACAGGACTATGGCTACACCTTC
v_call: TRBV5-5
clone_size: few
j_call: TRBJ1-2
d_call: TRBD1
cdr3_length: 18

cdr3_aa: CASVTGSNQPQHF
cdr3_nt: TGTGCCAGCGTCACAGGGAGCAATCAGCCCCAGCATTTT
v_call: TRBV6-6
clone_size: .
j_call: TRBJ1-5
d_call: .
cdr3_length: 13

cdr3_aa: CASSFGEGANVLTF
cdr3_nt: TGTGCCAGCAGCTTTGGAGAAGGGGCCAACGTCCTGACTTTC
v_call: TRBV5-6
clone_size: .
j_call: TRBJ2-6
d_call: .
cdr3_length: 14

cdr3_aa: CASSAGLAGRGEQFF
cdr3_nt: TGTGCCAGCAGCGCCGGACTAGCGGGTAGGGGTGAGCAGTTCTTC
v_call: TRBV9
clone_size: few
j_call: TRBJ2-1
d_call: TRBD2
cdr3_length: 15

cdr3_aa: CASSLWDSNNEQFF
cdr3_nt: TGTGCCAGCAGCTTATGGGACAGCAACAATGAGCAGTTCTTC
v_call: TRBV7-6
clone_size: .
j_call: TRBJ2-1
d_call: TRBD1
cdr3_length: 14

cdr3_aa: CASSSGRFVHEQFF
cdr3_nt: TGTGCCAGCAGCTCGGGCAGGTTTGTCCATGAGCAGTTCTTC
v_call: TRBV5-5
clone_size: .
j_call: TRBJ2-1
d_call: .
cdr3_length: 14

cdr3_aa: CATSRDRGSYNEQFF
cdr3_nt: TGTGCCACCAGCAGAGACAGGGGTAGCTACAATGAGCAGTTCTTC
v_call: TRBV15
clone_size: many
j_call: TRBJ2-1
d_call: .
cdr3_length: 15

cdr3_aa: CASSYQTDVLHF
cdr3_nt: TGTGCCAGCAGTTATCAGACCGACGTCCTCCACTTT
v_call: TRBV28
clone_size: .
j_call: TRBJ1-6
d_call: .
cdr3_length: 12

cdr3_aa: CASSLVGTGIPVGEPQHF
cdr3_nt: TGTGCCAGCAGCTTAGTCGGGACAGGGATTCCCGTGGGGGAGCCCCAGCATTTT
v_call: TRBV7-8
clone_size: many
j_call: TRBJ1-5
d_call: TRBD1
cdr3_length: 18

cdr3_aa: CASSRRGAEQFF
cdr3_nt: TGCGCCAGCAGCCGCCGGGGGGCTGAGCAGTTCTTC
v_call: TRBV5-1
clone_size: few
j_call: TRBJ2-1
d_call: .
cdr3_length: 12

cdr3_aa: CASSLRSFRDRLAVNTGELFF
cdr3_nt: TGTGCCAGCAGTCTCCGGTCCTTTCGGGACAGGTTAGCCGTGAACACCGGGGAGCTGTTTTTT
v_call: TRBV6-8
clone_size: many
j_call: TRBJ2-2
d_call: TRBD1
cdr3_length: 21

cdr3_aa: CASSPGRAGGTDTQYF
cdr3_nt: TGTGCCAGCAGTCCCGGTAGGGCAGGAGGGACAGATACGCAGTATTTT
v_call: TRBV28
clone_size: few
j_call: TRBJ2-3
d_call: .
cdr3_length: 16

cdr3_aa: CAISESGAKNTEAFF
cdr3_nt: TGTGCCATCAGTGAGTCGGGAGCAAAAAACACTGAAGCTTTCTTT
v_call: TRBV10-3
clone_size: many
j_call: TRBJ1-1
d_call: .
cdr3_length: 15

cdr3_aa: CSARQTNTEAFF
cdr3_nt: TGCAGCGCCCGACAGACGAACACTGAAGCTTTCTTT
v_call: TRBV29-1
clone_size: few
j_call: TRBJ1-1
d_call: .
cdr3_length: 12

cdr3_aa: CASSEDGRGTGNTIYF
cdr3_nt: TGTGCCAGCAGTGAGGACGGGAGGGGCACTGGAAACACCATATATTTT
v_call: TRBV28
clone_size: many
j_call: TRBJ1-3
d_call: .
cdr3_length: 16

cdr3_aa: CATSDPGTGGEQYF
cdr3_nt: TGTGCCACCAGTGACCCCGGGACAGGGGGCGAGCAGTACTTC
v_call: TRBV24-1
clone_size: many
j_call: TRBJ2-7
d_call: TRBD1
cdr3_length: 14

cdr3_aa: CAISTGVGETQYF
cdr3_nt: TGTGCCATCAGCACAGGGGTAGGGGAGACCCAGTACTTC
v_call: TRBV10-3
clone_size: many
j_call: TRBJ2-5
d_call: TRBD1
cdr3_length: 13

cdr3_aa: CSVVEQPVRTRFEAFF
cdr3_nt: TGCAGCGTTGTGGAACAACCGGTTCGAACACGTTTTGAAGCTTTCTTT
v_call: TRBV29-1
clone_size: .
j_call: TRBJ1-1
d_call: .
cdr3_length: 16

cdr3_aa: CASRMDYYGYTF
cdr3_nt: TGTGCCAGCAGGATGGACTACTATGGCTACACCTTC
v_call: TRBV6-2/TRBV6-3
clone_size: .
j_call: TRBJ1-2
d_call: .
cdr3_length: 12

cdr3_aa: CASSSVAALAGRTDTQYF
cdr3_nt: TGTGCCAGCAGCTCTGTTGCGGCCTTGGCGGGACGCACAGATACGCAGTATTTT
v_call: TRBV5-5
clone_size: many
j_call: TRBJ2-3
d_call: .
cdr3_length: 18

cdr3_aa: CASSSRRGLYSPLHF
cdr3_nt: TGTGCCAGCAGTAGTCGACGGGGGCTTTATTCACCCCTCCACTTT
v_call: TRBV28
clone_size: many
j_call: TRBJ1-6
d_call: .
cdr3_length: 15

cdr3_aa: CAISGGTSTGELFF
cdr3_nt: TGTGCCATCAGTGGAGGCACCTCGACCGGGGAGCTGTTTTTT
v_call: TRBV10-3
clone_size: .
j_call: TRBJ2-2
d_call: .
cdr3_length: 14

cdr3_aa: CACLDSFDLGAFF
cdr3_nt: TGTGCCTGCCTCGACAGCTTTGATTTGGGAGCTTTCTTT
v_call: TRBV6-2/TRBV6-3
clone_size: many
j_call: TRBJ1-1
d_call: .
cdr3_length: 13

cdr3_aa: CASSYSLAGAQETQYF
cdr3_nt: TGTGCCAGCAGTTACTCCCTAGCGGGAGCTCAAGAGACCCAGTACTTC
v_call: TRBV6-2/TRBV6-3
clone_size: many
j_call: TRBJ2-5
d_call: TRBD2
cdr3_length: 16

cdr3_aa: CASSPEISGRNEQFF
cdr3_nt: TGTGCCAGCAGCCCCGAGATCAGCGGGAGGAATGAGCAGTTCTTC
v_call: TRBV7-2
clone_size: many
j_call: TRBJ2-1
d_call: TRBD2
cdr3_length: 15

cdr3_aa: CASSMTGARTEAFF
cdr3_nt: TGTGCCAGTAGTATGACAGGGGCGAGAACTGAAGCTTTCTTT
v_call: TRBV19
clone_size: few
j_call: TRBJ1-1
d_call: TRBD1
cdr3_length: 14

cdr3_aa: CASSHAGDRSYEQYF
cdr3_nt: TGTGCCAGCAGCCACGCGGGGGACAGGTCCTACGAGCAGTACTTC
v_call: TRBV6-2/TRBV6-3
clone_size: many
j_call: TRBJ2-7
d_call: .
cdr3_length: 15

cdr3_aa: CASSWRLEGYTF
cdr3_nt: TGTGCCAGCAGTTGGAGGTTGGAGGGCTACACCTTC
v_call: TRBV12-3/TRBV12-4
clone_size: .
j_call: TRBJ1-2
d_call: .
cdr3_length: 12

cdr3_aa: CASSPRGSGELFF
cdr3_nt: TGTGCCAGCAGCCCTCGAGGGTCCGGGGAGCTGTTTTTT
v_call: TRBV5-4
clone_size: .
j_call: TRBJ2-2
d_call: .
cdr3_length: 13

cdr3_aa: CASNRGADQPQHF
cdr3_nt: TGTGCCAGCAACCGGGGGGCGGATCAGCCCCAGCATTTT
v_call: TRBV6-2/TRBV6-3
clone_size: .
j_call: TRBJ1-5
d_call: .
cdr3_length: 13

cdr3_aa: CASSPDRAGANVLTF
cdr3_nt: TGTGCCAGCAGTCCCGACAGGGCCGGGGCCAACGTCCTGACTTTC
v_call: TRBV6-4
clone_size: many
j_call: TRBJ2-6
d_call: TRBD1
cdr3_length: 15

cdr3_aa: CSASSAGGPSYEQYF
cdr3_nt: TGCAGTGCTAGTAGCGCGGGAGGACCGTCCTACGAGCAGTACTTC
v_call: TRBV20-1
clone_size: .
j_call: TRBJ2-7
d_call: TRBD2
cdr3_length: 15

cdr3_aa: CASSPPAGTNYGYTF
cdr3_nt: TGTGCCAGCTCACCCCCGGCCGGAACTAACTATGGCTACACCTTC
v_call: TRBV18
clone_size: many
j_call: TRBJ1-2
d_call: .
cdr3_length: 15

cdr3_aa: CASSAGVAGVDTQYF
cdr3_nt: TGTGCCAGCAGTGCAGGGGTAGCGGGGGTGGATACGCAGTATTTT
v_call: TRBV28
clone_size: many
j_call: TRBJ2-3
d_call: TRBD2
cdr3_length: 15

cdr3_aa: CASGYGGAGTEAFF
cdr3_nt: TGTGCCAGCGGATATGGAGGGGCAGGCACTGAAGCTTTCTTT
v_call: TRBV11-1
clone_size: many
j_call: TRBJ1-1
d_call: .
cdr3_length: 14

cdr3_aa: CASRALGGTFYEQYF
cdr3_nt: TGTGCCAGCAGGGCCCTTGGCGGGACCTTCTACGAGCAGTACTTC
v_call: TRBV28
clone_size: .
j_call: TRBJ2-7
d_call: .
cdr3_length: 15

cdr3_aa: CSVEVAGGTDTQYF
cdr3_nt: TGCAGCGTTGAAGTAGCGGGAGGAACAGATACGCAGTATTTT
v_call: TRBV29-1
clone_size: .
j_call: TRBJ2-3
d_call: TRBD2
cdr3_length: 14

cdr3_aa: CASGSSGGLGNQPQHF
cdr3_nt: TGTGCCAGTGGATCCAGTGGGGGGCTTGGCAATCAGCCCCAGCATTTT
v_call: TRBV19
clone_size: .
j_call: TRBJ1-5
d_call: .
cdr3_length: 16

cdr3_aa: CASADYAYEQYF
cdr3_nt: TGTGCCAGCGCGGACTATGCCTACGAGCAGTACTTC
v_call: TRBV28
clone_size: few
j_call: TRBJ2-7
d_call: .
cdr3_length: 12

cdr3_aa: CASGFLNTEAFF
cdr3_nt: TGTGCCAGCGGGTTCTTGAACACTGAAGCTTTCTTT
v_call: TRBV2
clone_size: .
j_call: TRBJ1-1
d_call: .
cdr3_length: 12

cdr3_aa: CASSLSSGGAQNYEQYF
cdr3_nt: TGTGCCAGCAGCTTATCATCAGGGGGCGCTCAGAACTACGAGCAGTACTTC
v_call: TRBV7-3
clone_size: few
j_call: TRBJ2-7
d_call: TRBD1
cdr3_length: 17

cdr3_aa: CASWPAGALLEQYF
cdr3_nt: TGTGCCAGCTGGCCAGCGGGAGCCCTCCTCGAGCAGTACTTC
v_call: TRBV6-2/TRBV6-3
clone_size: few
j_call: TRBJ2-7
d_call: TRBD2
cdr3_length: 14

cdr3_aa: CASIALPGDNYGYTF
cdr3_nt: TGTGCCAGCATCGCTCTCCCCGGGGACAACTATGGCTACACCTTC
v_call: TRBV6-2/TRBV6-3
clone_size: many
j_call: TRBJ1-2
d_call: .
cdr3_length: 15

cdr3_aa: CASSLGFGDEQYF
cdr3_nt: TGTGCCAGCAGCTTAGGATTTGGGGACGAGCAGTACTTC
v_call: TRBV7-2
clone_size: many
j_call: TRBJ2-7
d_call: .
cdr3_length: 13

cdr3_aa: CASSPQRGVLSYEQYF
cdr3_nt: TGTGCCAGCAGCCCTCAGCGGGGGGTACTCTCCTACGAGCAGTACTTC
v_call: TRBV7-2
clone_size: many
j_call: TRBJ2-7
d_call: TRBD2
cdr3_length: 16

cdr3_aa: CASSLSAGRGYEQYF
cdr3_nt: TGCGCCAGCAGCCTTTCGGCGGGGAGGGGCTACGAGCAGTACTTC
v_call: TRBV5-1
clone_size: .
j_call: TRBJ2-7
d_call: TRBD2
cdr3_length: 15

cdr3_aa: CASSIRTGSEAFF
cdr3_nt: TGTGCCAGTAGTATCCGGACAGGGTCTGAAGCTTTCTTT
v_call: TRBV19
clone_size: few
j_call: TRBJ1-1
d_call: TRBD1
cdr3_length: 13

cdr3_aa: CSAMDRARSGNTIYF
cdr3_nt: TGCAGTGCAATGGACAGGGCCCGCTCTGGAAACACCATATATTTT
v_call: TRBV20-1
clone_size: .
j_call: TRBJ1-3
d_call: TRBD1
cdr3_length: 15

cdr3_aa: CASSVDQSSPLHF
cdr3_nt: TGTGCCAGCAGCGTAGATCAGAGTTCACCCCTCCACTTT
v_call: TRBV9
clone_size: .
j_call: TRBJ1-6
d_call: .
cdr3_length: 13

cdr3_aa: CASSQVGWDSGANVLTF
cdr3_nt: TGCGCCAGCAGCCAAGTTGGCTGGGACTCTGGGGCCAACGTCCTGACTTTC
v_call: TRBV4-1
clone_size: .
j_call: TRBJ2-6
d_call: .
cdr3_length: 17

cdr3_aa: CSVQTEYNEQFF
cdr3_nt: TGCAGTGTACAGACAGAGTACAATGAGCAGTTCTTC
v_call: TRBV20-1
clone_size: few
j_call: TRBJ2-1
d_call: .
cdr3_length: 12

cdr3_aa: CASSLTPQVGLSGANVLTF
cdr3_nt: TGCGCCAGCAGCTTGACCCCACAGGTTGGTCTCTCTGGGGCCAACGTCCTGACTTTC
v_call: TRBV5-1
clone_size: few
j_call: TRBJ2-6
d_call: .
cdr3_length: 19

cdr3_aa: CASSSRDSTYEQYF
cdr3_nt: TGCGCCAGCAGCTCCCGGGACAGCACCTACGAGCAGTACTTC
v_call: TRBV5-1
clone_size: few
j_call: TRBJ2-7
d_call: TRBD1
cdr3_length: 14